The present T cell receptor (beta chain) was sequenced within a study of cytomegalovirus exposure and HLA in healthy donors. General study points: The study put under 200 TCR beta chains on its list as cytomegalovirus-associated. Reports showed the classifier diagnosing cytomegalovirus status with high specificity and sensitivity.

Here immunoSEQ multiplex PCR was the method, and the copy in TCRdb shows in-frame clones only, minus some. The data hold 150,000 to 200,000 clones, with approximately 90% observed a single time. V gave up 4 bases and J gave up 4 bases, with 26 bases separating them. The CDR3 has 19 amino acids. CDR1 is MGHRA, CDR2 YSYEKL, per germline. Points on this clone: Its cognate antigen is unknown.

V usage is TRBV4-1 and J usage is TRBJ1-5, with TRBD1 as a possible D gene (5 bases). The source material was PBMCs. The sequence was collected from a woman in her twenties or thirties in good health and CMV-seronegative. The CDR3 DNA follows: TGCGCCAGCAGCCCGTATCCTGTAGCCGCAGGCGGGGGAAATCAGCCCCAGCATTTT. Translation: CASSPYPVAAGGGNQPQHF.